The rows below give T cell receptor beta chains drawn from one sample of a study of blood T cells in healthy people across ages. TCRdb itself ran the 5' RACE reads through MiXCR, one entry per CDR3 protein. The sample includes approximately 850,000 distinct CDR3 sequences, about three fifths of them seen just once. The sample was blood. The receptors stem from a young man in good health. Both conserved end residues are part of each CDR3. A D gene is named only where the DNA matches it firmly. Clone sizes are given selectively: once, few, many, or a class where the clone is expanded.

j_call,v_call,cdr3_length,d_call,clone_size,cdr3_aa,cdr3_nt
TRBJ2-7,TRBV10-3,13,NA,few,CAISTTEGYEQYF,TGTGCCATCAGTACCACGGAGGGCTACGAGCAGTACTTC
TRBJ2-3,TRBV20-1,15,NA,NA,CSAREEAPGDDTQYF,TGCAGTGCTAGAGAAGAGGCCCCCGGGGACGATACGCAGTATTTT
TRBJ2-3,TRBV6-4,14,NA,NA,CASSERADRDTQYF,TGTGCCAGCAGTGAGCGCGCTGACCGGGATACGCAGTATTTT
TRBJ2-7,TRBV29-1,12,TRBD1,NA,CSKTGGSDEQYF,TGCAGCAAGACAGGGGGATCCGATGAGCAGTACTTC
TRBJ2-6,TRBV20-1,17,TRBD2,NA,CSARERLAGSGANVLTF,TGCAGTGCTAGAGAGCGACTAGCCGGCTCTGGGGCCAACGTCCTGACTTTC
TRBJ2-6,TRBV6-2/TRBV6-3,15,NA,NA,CASSHGGTGANVLTF,TGTGCCAGCAGTCACGGGGGAACAGGGGCCAACGTCCTGACTTTC
TRBJ1-2,TRBV29-1,12,NA,NA,CSVDLDKHGYTF,TGCAGCGTTGATTTGGACAAGCATGGCTACACCTTC
TRBJ2-1,TRBV20-1,14,NA,many,CSASAGTLNNEQFF,TGCAGTGCTAGTGCCGGGACGTTGAACAATGAGCAGTTCTTC
TRBJ2-1,TRBV6-4,15,NA,NA,CASITTRIGVSEQFF,TGTGCCAGCATCACCACTCGGATTGGGGTTAGTGAGCAGTTCTTC
TRBJ1-2,TRBV12-3/TRBV12-4,12,NA,NA,CASSPWTVGYTF,TGTGCCAGCAGTCCCTGGACAGTTGGCTACACCTTC
TRBJ2-1,TRBV10-3,16,TRBD1,once,CAIRGAQGVSYNERFF,TGTGCCATCAGAGGCGCCCAGGGGGTTTCCTACAATGAGCGGTTCTTC